A single sample is the source of the 15 T cell receptor beta chains below, sequenced in a study of blood T cells in healthy people across ages. The use of a sample-barcoded 5' primer and a J-beta primer mix characterized a second PCR of 7 to 11 cycles. TCRdb reanalysed the 5' RACE reads using MiXCR and keeps one entry per CDR3 protein. The sample records 380,000 or so distinct CDR3 sequences, about 52% being singletons. Input material: blood. The source is a man aged 55 to 70 in good health.

The chain combines TRBV2 with TRBJ2-3, with a possible D match to TRBD2 (6 bases). Germline V gene data show CDR1 as SNHLY and CDR2 as FYNNEI. Between the trimmed V and J ends, which lost 2 bases and 1 base, there was a span of 19 bases. The CDR3 totals 18 residues. CDR3 bases: TGTGCCAGCAGTGAAAGGGCCCTAGGGACTGTCGGCACAGATACGCAGTATTTT. Amino acids: CASSERALGTVGTDTQYF.

The CDR3 DNA follows: TGTGCCAGCAGCCAAGATATAGCGGGAGCCTACGGGCAGTTCTTC. Translation gives CASSQDIAGAYGQFF. The chain has TRBV4-2 and TRBJ2-1, with 9 bases fitting TRBD2. The CDR3 is made up of 15 amino acids. CDR1 is LGHNA and CDR2 is YNFKEQ in the germline V gene. With V trimmed by 0 bases and J by 12 bases, 9 bases remained unmatched.

This clonotype was picked up a small number of times. The chain is built from TRBV24-1 and TRBJ2-7; D is unclear. CDR1 KGHDR and CDR2 SFDVKD come from the germline V gene. Trimming cost V 7 bases and J 2 bases, with 14 bases left between them. The length of the CDR3 is 14 residues. The CDR3 DNA is TGTGCCACCAGGGCAGCTGCGGCCCCCTACGAGCAGTACTTC. Translating it yields CATRAAAAPYEQYF.

The J gene is TRBJ2-3, the V gene TRBV7-2; 7 bases line up with TRBD2. In germline, CDR1 is SGHTA, CDR2 FQGNSA. This CDR3 spans 17 amino acids. V trimming: 5 bases; J trimming: 1 base; junction bases outside the gene matches: 12. DNA for the CDR3: TGTGCCAGCAGCCACCTTCGGCGGGAGAGAGGCACAGATACGCAGTATTTT. Translation gives CASSHLRRERGTDTQYF.

This chain joins TRBV5-6 and TRBJ1-2, with a tentative D call TRBD1 (5 bases). Trimming cost V 1 base and J 4 bases, with 11 bases left between them. The CDR3 totals 14 residues. The germline CDR1 and CDR2 sequences are SGHDT and YYEEEE. For the CDR3, the DNA is TGTGCCAGCAGCTTGTCGGGGGTTGTCTATGGCTACACCTTC. It translates to CASSLSGVVYGYTF.

The chain has TRBV27 and TRBJ2-3; D is possibly TRBD1 or TRBD2 (5 bases each). This CDR3 is built from 14 residues. Deletions cut 5 bases from V and 6 bases from J, with 15 bases between. Germline CDR1 is MNHEY and CDR2 is SMNVEV (reference sequence). CDR3 nucleotide sequence: TGTGCCAGCAGTGTAATCCGGGGACGGGATACGCAGTATTTT. This codes for CASSVIRGRDTQYF.

The J gene is TRBJ1-2, the V gene TRBV12-3 or TRBV12-4, with D maybe TRBD1 (6 bases). Trimming shortened V by 5 bases and J by 6 bases, and 16 bases separated the two germline ends. CDR3 length equals 14 residues. This CDR3 is CASSEPGELNGYTF. CDR3 coding DNA: TGTGCCAGCAGTGAACCAGGGGAACTAAATGGCTACACCTTC.

The V gene is TRBV11-2, the J gene TRBJ2-5, with D possibly TRBD1 on 5 matching bases. Judging by the DNA end, TRBJ2-7 fits better; the J call may be wrong. The CDR3 is made up of 12 amino acids. CDR1 and CDR2 (germline): SGHAT, FQNNGV. CDR3 loop: CASSDSHYEQYF. For the CDR3, the DNA is TGTGCCAGCAGCGACAGCCACTACGAGCAGTACTTC.

CDR3 sequence reads: CASSIDSLSSYEQYF. In DNA form, the CDR3 reads TGTGCCAGCAGCATAGATTCCTTGAGCTCCTACGAGCAGTACTTC. The chain joins TRBV7-9 to TRBJ2-7; D gene uncertain. V gave up 5 bases and J gave up 0 bases, with 14 bases separating them. CDR3 length: 15 residues. The V gene's germline CDR1 is SEHNR and CDR2 FQNEAQ (reference sequence).

A note on this clonotype: Relative to the germline gene, one junction end is altered; a read error may explain this. J is TRBJ2-1 and V is TRBV4-1; 8 bases agree with TRBD2. This CDR3 region has 17 residues. Germline CDR1 MGHRA, CDR2 YSYEKL. CDR3 bases: TGCGCCAACAGCCAGGCTTTTGTCGGGGGGGCCGGGAATGAGCAGTTCTTC. Amino acid sequence: CANSQAFVGGAGNEQFF.

The V call is TRBV6-1, the J call TRBJ2-3; 7 bases match TRBD2. CDR3 length: 18 amino acids. Germline CDR1 MNHNS, CDR2 SASEGT. Germline trimming cut 6 bases from V and 0 bases from J; bases unmatched to any gene: 15. This chain's CDR3 is CASSSSVRGSYSTDTQYF. In DNA form, the CDR3 reads TGTGCCAGCAGCTCAAGCGTGCGGGGGTCCTATAGCACAGATACGCAGTATTTT.

This clonotype showed up just a few times. This chain uses TRBV5-1 with TRBJ2-3; no clear D. The CDR3 extends over 12 amino acids. Between the trimmed V and J ends, which lost 6 bases and 6 bases, there was a span of 11 bases. Germline V CDR1 and CDR2: SGHRS, YFSETQ. Here the CDR3 DNA reads TGCGCCAGCACCTCGAACCAGGATACGCAGTATTTT. It specifies CASTSNQDTQYF. The full variable domain, with the rest looked up from reference TRBV5-1 and TRBJ2-3, is KAGVTQTPRYLIKTRGQQVTLSCSPISGHRSVSWYQQTPGQGLQFLFEYFSETQRNKGNFPGRFSGRQFSNSRSEMNVSTLELGDSALYLCASTSNQDTQYFGPGTRLTVL.

This clonotype was detected many times. CDR3 nucleotide sequence: TGTGCCAGCAGCCCGTGGGACAATGAGCAGTTCTTC. This codes for CASSPWDNEQFF. This chain joins TRBV7-9 and TRBJ2-1; no firm D call. Per the germline V gene, CDR1 is SEHNR and CDR2 is FQNEAQ (reference sequence). There are 12 residues in the CDR3. V dropped 5 bases and J dropped 5 bases, with 7 bases sitting between them.

This chain connects TRBV20-1 to TRBJ2-7, with D perhaps TRBD2 (6 bases). V was trimmed by 3 bases and J by 9 bases, leaving 21 bases between them. From germline, CDR1 is DFQATT and CDR2 SNEGSKA (reference sequence). This CDR3 has 14 residues. CDR3 DNA sequence: TGCAGTGCTAGGACGATGGCGGGGCGCCAGTGGCAGTACTTC. This gives the protein CSARTMAGRQWQYF.

The chain is built from TRBV5-1 and TRBJ2-3, with 7 bases identical to TRBD1. The trim removed 5 bases at V and 4 bases at J, leaving 7 bases unmatched. The CDR3 has 14 amino acids. Germline values: CDR1 SGHRS, CDR2 YFSETQ. The CDR3 protein is CASRRQGVPDTQYF. The CDR3 coding sequence is TGCGCCAGCAGGAGGCAGGGGGTCCCAGATACGCAGTATTTT.